The rows below give T cell receptor beta chains drawn from one sample of a study of tumor-infiltrating lymphocytes in glioblastoma multiforme. TCRdb passed the multiplex PCR reads through MiXCR, listing each CDR3 protein once. The sample comprises some 10,000 distinct CDR3 sequences, less than 75% of which are singletons, and 25% to 35% rests with the top ten. The sequenced material came from brain tumor tissue. The receptors shown here come from a male donor with glioblastoma. Each CDR3 is given with its conserved first and last residue. A D gene is named only where the DNA matches it firmly. Size is omitted from some rows. Given values are once, few, many or a class for expanded clones.

V gene,clone size,D gene,CDR3 length,J gene,CDR3 DNA,CDR3 protein
TRBV20-1,-,TRBD1,17,TRBJ2-7,TGCAGTGCTTCCTCCGGGACAGGGCATCTCATGGGGAACGAGCAGTACTTC,CSASSGTGHLMGNEQYF
TRBV28,many,TRBD2,14,TRBJ2-1,TGTGCCAGCAGTTTGGGTCTAGCGGGAGTTGAGCAGTTCTTC,CASSLGLAGVEQFF
TRBV28,-,-,14,TRBJ1-1,TGTGCCAGCAGTACCTCCAGTCCTAACACTGAAGCCTTCTTT,CASSTSSPNTEAFF
TRBV11-2,-,TRBD1,16,TRBJ2-2,TGTGCCAGCAGCTTAGATCTCCCTCCGAACACAGGGGAGATGTTTTTT,CASSLDLPPNTGEMFF
TRBV7-8,-,-,13,TRBJ1-2,TGTGCCAGCAGCGATCTTCCTTTATCTAGCTACACCTTC,CASSDLPLSSYTF
TRBV10-3,-,-,18,TRBJ2-3,TGTGCCATCAGTGAACTCGGCGGAGGGGGAGATGTTCGGGATACGCAGTATTTT,CAISELGGGGDVRDTQYF
TRBV4-1,few,-,15,TRBJ2-2,TGTGCCAGCAGCCACGCGGTGTCAGACACCGGGGAGCTGTTTTTT,CASSHAVSDTGELFF
TRBV11-2,large,-,12,TRBJ1-2,TGTGCCAGCAGCTCAGGCTTAGGAGGCTACACCTTC,CASSSGLGGYTF
TRBV11-2,-,TRBD2,14,TRBJ2-7,TGTGCCAGCAGCGCGGCTAGCGGGGGTTACGAGCAGTACTTC,CASSAASGGYEQYF
TRBV3-1,many,-,15,TRBJ2-5,TGTGCCAGGAGCCAAGACGTCCATATCCAAGAGACCCAGTACTTC,CARSQDVHIQETQYF
TRBV3-1,-,-,11,TRBJ2-7,TGTGCCAGCACGGATAGTTACGAGCAGTACTTC,CASTDSYEQYF
TRBV20-1,-,-,14,TRBJ2-1,TGCAGTGCTAGGGATGAGGCAGGGCTGTGTGAGCAGATCTTC,CSARDEAGLCEQIF
TRBV6-5,medium-sized,-,12,TRBJ1-5,TGTGCCAGCAGTTCCCAAAATCAGCCCCAGCATTTT,CASSSQNQPQHF
TRBV20-1,-,TRBD2,16,TRBJ2-5,TGCAGTGCTAGTCGTCTAGCGGACCGACTAGGGGAGACCCAGTACTTC,CSASRLADRLGETQYF
TRBV6-1,-,TRBD1,14,TRBJ2-7,TGTGCCAACAGGGGGGACGAAAGCGCCTACGAGCAGTACTTC,CANRGDESAYEQYF
TRBV20-1,-,TRBD2,15,TRBJ2-7,TGCAGTGCTAGAGAAATCGAGGGAGGGCCCCACGAGCAGTACTTC,CSAREIEGGPHEQYF
TRBV29-1,medium-sized,-,13,TRBJ1-2,TGCAGCGTTGAGCGGTCGCAGGAGAATGGCTACACCTTC,CSVERSQENGYTF
TRBV6-1,-,-,14,TRBJ1-5,TGTGCCAGCAGTCGCCGAGGGGGGGCCGACACGCAGCATTTT,CASSRRGGADTQHF
TRBV20-1,medium-sized,TRBD2,15,TRBJ2-1,TGCAGTGCTCCCTATGGACTAGCCTCCGACGATGAGCAGTTCTTC,CSAPYGLASDDEQFF
TRBV10-3,-,-,13,TRBJ2-7,TGTGCCATCAGGCCGGCTAGTAGTTACGAGCTGTACTTC,CAIRPASSYELYF
TRBV11-2,-,TRBD1,17,TRBJ1-4,TGCGCCAGCAGCTTAGCTGGGACCGGGACAGCCGGTGAAAAACTGTTCTTT,CASSLAGTGTAGEKLFF
TRBV12-3/TRBV12-4,-,TRBD1,14,TRBJ2-5,TGTGACAGCAGACCCGGGACAGGGGATGAGACCCAGTACTTC,CDSRPGTGDETQYF
TRBV10-3,-,-,15,TRBJ1-1,TGTGCCATCAGTGAGGCAAGCTACAGGGTGACTGAAGCTTTCTTT,CAISEASYRVTEAFF
TRBV12-3/TRBV12-4,-,-,13,TRBJ2-1,TGTGCCAGCAGTTTAGAACAGTACAATGAGCAGTTCTTC,CASSLEQYNEQFF
TRBV25-1,few,-,18,TRBJ2-6,TGTGCCAGCAGTGAATATAGGACAGATCACTCTGGGGCCAACGTCCTGACTTTC,CASSEYRTDHSGANVLTF
TRBV2,many,TRBD2,14,TRBJ2-5,TGTGCCAGCAGTTCTAGCGGGAGGGAGGAGACCCAGTACTTC,CASSSSGREETQYF
TRBV10-3,-,-,13,TRBJ2-3,TGTGCCATCAGTGAGACGTACGCAGATGCGCAGTATTTT,CAISETYADAQYF
TRBV11-1,-,-,13,TRBJ2-7,TGTGCCAGCAGCCATCGTCAGGGTGATGAGCAGTACTTC,CASSHRQGDEQYF
TRBV4-1,medium-sized,TRBD2,16,TRBJ2-5,TGCGCCAGCAGCCGGTATCTAGCGGCCGGTCAAGAGACCCAGTACTTC,CASSRYLAAGQETQYF
TRBV6-5,medium-sized,TRBD1,12,TRBJ1-1,TGTGCCAGCAGTTACCCCGGGACAGGGGCTTTCTTT,CASSYPGTGAFF
TRBV5-6,many,TRBD1,16,TRBJ2-2,TGTGCCAGCAGCTTGGCGGACAGGTTCGACACCGGGGAGCTGTTTTTT,CASSLADRFDTGELFF
TRBV6-1,-,-,14,TRBJ1-1,TGTGCCAGCAGTTTGTCCGAGGGGATCACTGACTCTTCCTTT,CASSLSEGITDSSF
TRBV6-2/TRBV6-3,few,-,14,TRBJ2-5,TGTGCCAGCAGGGTCAGTCTTGTCCAAGAGACCCAGTACTTC,CASRVSLVQETQYF
TRBV14,many,-,16,TRBJ2-1,TGTGCCAGCAGCCAACCGGGGGATGGATCCTACAATGAGCAGTTCTTC,CASSQPGDGSYNEQFF
TRBV20-1,-,TRBD1,15,TRBJ2-7,TGCAGTGCTGCACAACCGGGACAGGGATCTTACGAGCAGTACTTC,CSAAQPGQGSYEQYF
TRBV24-1,-,-,15,TRBJ1-2,TGTGCCACCAGTGACGCAAGGGGCGCGGACTATGGTTACACCTTC,CATSDARGADYGYTF
TRBV4-3,-,-,14,TRBJ2-2,TGCGCCAGCAGCGAGGACAGTAACACCGGGGAGCTGTTTTTT,CASSEDSNTGELFF
TRBV14,-,TRBD2,18,TRBJ2-2,TGTGCCAGCAACCAAGTCGCTAGCGGGAGGGATAACACCGGGGAGCTGCTTTTT,CASNQVASGRDNTGELLF
TRBV6-4,-,TRBD2,15,TRBJ2-3,TGTGCCAGCAGTACTTCCCGGGAGGCCACAGATACGCAGTATTTT,CASSTSREATDTQYF
TRBV12-3/TRBV12-4,-,-,14,TRBJ1-1,TGTACCAGCAGTTTAGCGGACACTAACACTGAAGCTTCCTTT,CTSSLADTNTEASF
TRBV6-2/TRBV6-3,-,-,19,TRBJ2-3,TGTGCCAGCAGTTATAATAGGGCCTCGGCGGCTAGCCACCACGATACGCAGTATTTT,CASSYNRASAASHHDTQYF